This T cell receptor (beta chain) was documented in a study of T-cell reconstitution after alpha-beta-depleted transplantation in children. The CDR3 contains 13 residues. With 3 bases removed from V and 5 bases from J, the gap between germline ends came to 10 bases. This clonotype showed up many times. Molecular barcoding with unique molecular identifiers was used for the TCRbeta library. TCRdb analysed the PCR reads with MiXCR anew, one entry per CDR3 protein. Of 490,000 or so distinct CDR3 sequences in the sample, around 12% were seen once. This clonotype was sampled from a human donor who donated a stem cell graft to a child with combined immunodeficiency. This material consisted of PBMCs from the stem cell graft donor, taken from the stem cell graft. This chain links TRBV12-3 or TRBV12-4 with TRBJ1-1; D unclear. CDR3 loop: CASSFPRVTEAFF. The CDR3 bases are TGTGCCAGCAGTTTCCCTAGGGTTACTGAAGCTTTCTTT.